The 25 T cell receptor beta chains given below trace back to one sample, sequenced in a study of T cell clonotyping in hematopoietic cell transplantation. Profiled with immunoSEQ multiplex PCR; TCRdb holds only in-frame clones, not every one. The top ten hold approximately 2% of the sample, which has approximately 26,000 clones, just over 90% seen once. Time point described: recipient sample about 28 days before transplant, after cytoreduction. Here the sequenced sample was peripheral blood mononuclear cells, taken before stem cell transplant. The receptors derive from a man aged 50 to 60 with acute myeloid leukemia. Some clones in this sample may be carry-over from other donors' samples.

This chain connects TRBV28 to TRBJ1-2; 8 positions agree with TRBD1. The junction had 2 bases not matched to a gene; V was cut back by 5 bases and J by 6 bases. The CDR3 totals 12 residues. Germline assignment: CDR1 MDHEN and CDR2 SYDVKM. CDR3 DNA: TGTGCCAGCAGTACACAGGGGGATGGCTACACCTTC. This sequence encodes CASSTQGDGYTF.

The CDR3 spells CATSTVATGNTGELFF. Written as DNA, the CDR3 is TGTGCCACCAGCACTGTCGCGACAGGGAACACCGGGGAGCTGTTTTTT. The chain employs TRBV15 and TRBJ2-2; D perhaps matches TRBD1 (6 bases). Trimming left V 4 bases short and J 1 base short, with 13 bases between. The CDR3 has 16 amino acids. Per the germline V gene, CDR1 is LNHNV and CDR2 is YYDKDF (reference sequence).

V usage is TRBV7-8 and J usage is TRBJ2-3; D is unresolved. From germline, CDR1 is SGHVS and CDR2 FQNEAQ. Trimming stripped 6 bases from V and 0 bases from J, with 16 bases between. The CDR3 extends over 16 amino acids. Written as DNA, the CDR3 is TGTGCCAGCAGTTATCTTACCCAGATAAGCACAGATACGCAGTATTTT. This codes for CASSYLTQISTDTQYF.

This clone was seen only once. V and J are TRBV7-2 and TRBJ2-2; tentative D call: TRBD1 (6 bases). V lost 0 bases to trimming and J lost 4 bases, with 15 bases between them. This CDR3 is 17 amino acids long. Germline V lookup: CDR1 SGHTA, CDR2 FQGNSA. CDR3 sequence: CASSLAGASRGTGELFF. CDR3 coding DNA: TGTGCCAGCAGCTTAGCGGGGGCCTCCAGGGGCACCGGGGAGCTGTTTTTT.

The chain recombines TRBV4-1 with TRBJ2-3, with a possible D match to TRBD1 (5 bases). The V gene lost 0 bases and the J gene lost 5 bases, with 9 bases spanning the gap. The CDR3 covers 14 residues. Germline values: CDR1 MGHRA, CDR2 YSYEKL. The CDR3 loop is CASSQEQVQDTQYF. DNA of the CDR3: TGCGCCAGCAGCCAAGAACAGGTGCAAGATACGCAGTATTTT.

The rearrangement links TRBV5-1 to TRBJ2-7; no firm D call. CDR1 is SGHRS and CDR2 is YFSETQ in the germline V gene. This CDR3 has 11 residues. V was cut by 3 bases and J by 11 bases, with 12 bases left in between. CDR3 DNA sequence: TGCGCCAGCAGCTATGAGGAAACGAAGTACTTC. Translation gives CASSYEETKYF.

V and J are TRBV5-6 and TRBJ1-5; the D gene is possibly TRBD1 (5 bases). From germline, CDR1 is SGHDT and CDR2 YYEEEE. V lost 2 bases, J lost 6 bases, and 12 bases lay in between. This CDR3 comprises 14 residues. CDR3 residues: CASSLFTGGQPQHF. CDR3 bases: TGTGCCAGCAGCTTATTTACTGGGGGTCAGCCCCAGCATTTT.

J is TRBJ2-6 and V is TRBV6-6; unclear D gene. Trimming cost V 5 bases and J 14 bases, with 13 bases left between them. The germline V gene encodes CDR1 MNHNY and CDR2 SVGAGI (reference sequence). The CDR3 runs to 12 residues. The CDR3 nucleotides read TGTGCCAGCAGTACCATCACGTCGCTCCTGACTTTC. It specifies CASSTITSLLTF.

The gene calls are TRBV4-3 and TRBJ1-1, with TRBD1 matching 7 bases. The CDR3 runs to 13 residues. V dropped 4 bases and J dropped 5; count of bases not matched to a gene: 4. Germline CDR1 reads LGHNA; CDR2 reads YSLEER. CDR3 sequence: CASSREGATEAFF. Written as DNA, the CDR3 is TGCGCCAGCAGCCGAGAGGGGGCGACTGAAGCTTTCTTT.

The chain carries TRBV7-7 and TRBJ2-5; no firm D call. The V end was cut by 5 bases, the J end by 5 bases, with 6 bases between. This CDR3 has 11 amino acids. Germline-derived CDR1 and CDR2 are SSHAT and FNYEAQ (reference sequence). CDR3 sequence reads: CASSAVETQYF. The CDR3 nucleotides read TGTGCCAGCAGCGCAGTGGAGACCCAGTACTTC.

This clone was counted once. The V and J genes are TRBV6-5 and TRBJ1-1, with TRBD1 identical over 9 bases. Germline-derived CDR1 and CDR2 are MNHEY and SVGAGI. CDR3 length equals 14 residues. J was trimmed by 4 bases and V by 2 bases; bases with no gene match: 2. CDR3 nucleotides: TGTGCCAGCAGTTACGGGGACAGGGCCACTGAAGCTTTCTTT. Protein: CASSYGDRATEAFF.

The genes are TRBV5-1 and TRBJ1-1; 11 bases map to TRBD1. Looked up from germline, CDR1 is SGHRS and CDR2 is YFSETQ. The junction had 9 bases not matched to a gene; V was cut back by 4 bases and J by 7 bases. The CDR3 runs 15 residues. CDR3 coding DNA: TGCGCCAGCAGCCCATGGACAGGGGGCAATGGTGAAGCTTTCTTT. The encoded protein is CASSPWTGGNGEAFF.

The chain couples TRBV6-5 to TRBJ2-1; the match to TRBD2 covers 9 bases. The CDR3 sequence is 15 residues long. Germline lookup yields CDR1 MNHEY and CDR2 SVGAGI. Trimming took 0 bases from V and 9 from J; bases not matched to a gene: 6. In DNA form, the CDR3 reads TGTGCCAGCAGTTACTCGGGCGGGAGGGAGGCTGAGCAGTTCTTC. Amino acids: CASSYSGGREAEQFF.

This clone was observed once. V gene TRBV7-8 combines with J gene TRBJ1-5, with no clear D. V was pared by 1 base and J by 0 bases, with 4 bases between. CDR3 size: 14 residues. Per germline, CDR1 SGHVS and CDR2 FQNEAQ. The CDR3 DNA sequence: TGTGCCAGCAGCTTAGGGCCTAGCAATCAGCCCCAGCATTTT. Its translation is CASSLGPSNQPQHF.

The DNA of the CDR3 is TGTGCCAGCAGTTCCCCCGGACAGGTAGCGGTCGAAAAACTGTTTTTT. Its protein is CASSSPGQVAVEKLFF. The chain joins TRBV28 to TRBJ1-4; 7 nucleotides match TRBD1. V trimming: 4 bases; J trimming: 8 bases; junction bases outside the gene matches: 13. Germline loops: CDR1 MDHEN, CDR2 SYDVKM. CDR3 length: 16 residues.

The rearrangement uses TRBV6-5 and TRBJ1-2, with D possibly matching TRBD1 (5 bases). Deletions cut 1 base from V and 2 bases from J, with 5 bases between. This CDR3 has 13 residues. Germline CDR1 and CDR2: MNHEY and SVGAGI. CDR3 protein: CASSYYRNYGYTF. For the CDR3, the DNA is TGTGCCAGCAGTTACTACAGGAACTATGGCTACACCTTC.

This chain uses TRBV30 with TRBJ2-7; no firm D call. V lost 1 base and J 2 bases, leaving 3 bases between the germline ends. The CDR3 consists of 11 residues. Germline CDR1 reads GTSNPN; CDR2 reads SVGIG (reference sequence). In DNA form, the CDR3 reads TGTGCCTGGAGTGGGGCCTACGAGCAGTACTTC. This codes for CAWSGAYEQYF. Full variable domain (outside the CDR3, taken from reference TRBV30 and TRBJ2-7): SQTIHQWPATLVQPVGSPLSLECTVEGTSNPNLYWYRQAAGRGLQLLFYSVGIGQISSEVPQNLSASRPQDRQFILSSKKLLLSDSGFYLCAWSGAYEQYFGPGTRLTVT.

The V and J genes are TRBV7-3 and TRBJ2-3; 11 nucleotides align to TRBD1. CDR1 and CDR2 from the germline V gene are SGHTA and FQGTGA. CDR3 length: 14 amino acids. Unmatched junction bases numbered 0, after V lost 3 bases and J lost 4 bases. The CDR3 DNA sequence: TGTGCCAGCAGCTTGGGACAGGGGGCAGATACGCAGTATTTT. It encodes CASSLGQGADTQYF.

The CDR3 region is CASSIRSGRDTEAFF. The DNA of the CDR3 is TGTGCCAGTAGTATTCGGTCGGGGAGGGACACTGAAGCTTTCTTT. The V gene is TRBV19, the J gene TRBJ1-1; D is ambiguous. The CDR3 length is 15 residues. Germline V gives CDR1 LNHDA, CDR2 SQIVND (reference sequence). Deletions cut 3 bases from V and 3 bases from J, with 14 bases between.

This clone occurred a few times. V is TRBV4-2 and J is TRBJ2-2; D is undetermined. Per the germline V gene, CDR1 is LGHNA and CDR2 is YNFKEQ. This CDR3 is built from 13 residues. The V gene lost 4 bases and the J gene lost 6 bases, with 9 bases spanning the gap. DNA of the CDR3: TGTGCCAGCAGCCTTGAAGTCTCCGGGGAGCTGTTTTTT. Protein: CASSLEVSGELFF.

CDR3 sequence reads: CASSERQKNTGELFF. CDR3 bases: TGTGCCAGCAGTGAACGGCAGAAGAACACCGGGGAGCTGTTTTTT. The chain uses TRBV25-1 and TRBJ2-2; D remains unclear. The CDR3 totals 15 residues. Germline loops: CDR1 MGHDK, CDR2 SYGVNS. V lost 2 bases and J lost 1, with 8 bases in between.

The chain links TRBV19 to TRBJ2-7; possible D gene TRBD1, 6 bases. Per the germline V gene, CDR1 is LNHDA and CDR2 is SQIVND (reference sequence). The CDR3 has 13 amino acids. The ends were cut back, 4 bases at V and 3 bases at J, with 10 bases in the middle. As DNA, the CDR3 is TGTGCCAGTAGTAGGAACAGGGACTACGAGCAGTACTTC. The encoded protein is CASSRNRDYEQYF.

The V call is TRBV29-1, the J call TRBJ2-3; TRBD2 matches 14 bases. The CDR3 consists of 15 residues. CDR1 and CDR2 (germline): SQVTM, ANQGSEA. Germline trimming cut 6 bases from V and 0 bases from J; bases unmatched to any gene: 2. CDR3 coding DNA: TGCAGCGTCGGACTAGCGGGGGGCAGCACAGATACGCAGTATTTT. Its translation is CSVGLAGGSTDTQYF.

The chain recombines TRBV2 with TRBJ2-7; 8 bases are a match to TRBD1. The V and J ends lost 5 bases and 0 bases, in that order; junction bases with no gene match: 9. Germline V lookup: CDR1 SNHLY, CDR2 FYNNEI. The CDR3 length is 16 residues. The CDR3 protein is CASSTSGTGSSYEQYF. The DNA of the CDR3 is TGTGCCAGCAGTACCTCCGGGACAGGATCCTCCTACGAGCAGTACTTC.

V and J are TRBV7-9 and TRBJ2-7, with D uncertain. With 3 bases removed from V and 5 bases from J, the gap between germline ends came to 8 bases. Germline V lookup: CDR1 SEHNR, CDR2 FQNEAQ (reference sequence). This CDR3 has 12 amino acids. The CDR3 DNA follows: TGTGCCAGCAGCTTGGGTTGGCACGAGCAGTACTTC. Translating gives CASSLGWHEQYF.